This TCR beta chain came from a study of CD8 T cells in ankylosing spondylitis. Libraries of TCR beta came from quantitative 5'-RACE with molecular barcodes. TCRdb itself ran the 5' RACE reads through MiXCR, one entry per CDR3 protein. The sample records 400,000 to 450,000 distinct CDR3 sequences, 17% being singletons. In germline, CDR1 is SGHRS, CDR2 YFSETQ. This CDR3 has 15 residues. V lost 0 bases and J lost 2; bases outside the gene matches: 4. Study findings and constraints: As reported, disease-linked clones showed significant enrichment in matched ankylosing spondylitis synovial fluid. It appeared that ankylosing spondylitis blood was characterized by a TCR beta motif of roughly 8 highly homologous variants. Disease-linked clones were CD8+ and relatively rare in peripheral blood. Some of the motif variants had earlier been found in reactive arthritis patients' fluid and blood.

As to this clonotype: Antigen specificity is unknown.

The chain couples TRBV5-1 to TRBJ1-2, with 7 bases identical to TRBD1. This clonotype was obtained from a male donor with ankylosing spondylitis. Specimen: blood, either unsorted or a sorted T cell fraction (not recorded which). DNA for the CDR3: TGCGCCAGCAGCTTGGAGGCAGGGGGAAACTATGGCTACACCTTC. It codes for CASSLEAGGNYGYTF.